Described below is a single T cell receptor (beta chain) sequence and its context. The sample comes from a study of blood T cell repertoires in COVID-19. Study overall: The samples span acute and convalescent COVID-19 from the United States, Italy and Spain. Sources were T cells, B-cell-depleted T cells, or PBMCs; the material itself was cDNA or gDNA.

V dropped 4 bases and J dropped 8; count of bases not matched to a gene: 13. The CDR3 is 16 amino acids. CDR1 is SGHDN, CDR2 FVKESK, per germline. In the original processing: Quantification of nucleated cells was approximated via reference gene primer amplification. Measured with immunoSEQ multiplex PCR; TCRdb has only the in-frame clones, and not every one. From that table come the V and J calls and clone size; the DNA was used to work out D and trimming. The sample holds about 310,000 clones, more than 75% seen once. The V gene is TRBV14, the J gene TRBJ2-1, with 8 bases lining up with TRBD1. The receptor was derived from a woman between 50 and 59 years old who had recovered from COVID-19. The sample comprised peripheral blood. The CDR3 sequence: CASSPPGRGLQDEQFF. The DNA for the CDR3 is TGTGCCAGCAGCCCCCCCGGCAGGGGGCTCCAGGATGAGCAGTTCTTC.